The rows below give T cell receptor beta chains drawn from one sample of a study of beta chain features in type 1 diabetes. Generated by immunoSEQ multiplex PCR, the TCRdb table keeps only in-frame clones and is missing some. The table has about 470,000 clones, roughly 31% seen once. The sample taken for sequencing was naive CD4+ T cells from blood. These receptors all come from a man in his late teens or twenties in good health. The CDR3 runs from the conserved cysteine through the conserved F or W. Fields, in order: J gene, clone size, V gene, D gene, CDR3 DNA, CDR3 protein. The D gene is left open where the match is weak. Some rows mark clone size as missing; the rest say once, few, many or name a class of expanded clone.

J: TRBJ1-1; size: .; V: TRBV7-9; D: .; DNA: TGTGCCAGCAGCTTAGTGGTTTCCACTGAAGCTTTCTTT; CDR3: CASSLVVSTEAFF
J: TRBJ1-1; size: .; V: TRBV6-6; D: TRBD1; DNA: TGTGCCAGCAGGCAAGACAGGGGAGGGAACACTGAAGCTTTCTTT; CDR3: CASRQDRGGNTEAFF
J: TRBJ2-1; size: few; V: TRBV10-3; D: TRBD1; DNA: TGTGCCATCAGTGAAGAGGCGACAGGGTCGGGCAATGAGCAGTTCTTC; CDR3: CAISEEATGSGNEQFF
J: TRBJ2-2; size: few; V: TRBV4-3; D: TRBD2; DNA: TGCGCCAGCAGCCCCTCCGGGACTAGCGGGCCCGGGGAGCTGTTTTTT; CDR3: CASSPSGTSGPGELFF
J: TRBJ2-4; size: few; V: TRBV7-2; D: .; DNA: TGTGCCAGCAGCCCGAGCAGAGGGTTGAACATTCAGTACTTC; CDR3: CASSPSRGLNIQYF
J: TRBJ2-5; size: .; V: TRBV7-2; D: .; DNA: TGTGCCAGCACCCAAAGTGGGGGGTCTTGGGGAGAGACCCAGTACTTC; CDR3: CASTQSGGSWGETQYF
J: TRBJ1-2; size: few; V: TRBV30; D: .; DNA: TGTGCCTGGAGCCAAAGGCGAGGTACTAACTATGGCTACACCTTC; CDR3: CAWSQRRGTNYGYTF
J: TRBJ2-7; size: .; V: TRBV29-1; D: .; DNA: TGCAGCGTTGAGGGGGGATATCCCTCCTACGAGCAGTACTTC; CDR3: CSVEGGYPSYEQYF
J: TRBJ2-6; size: few; V: TRBV4-3; D: .; DNA: TGCGCCAGCAGTCAAGCCGGGGGGCCTAGCTCTGGGGCCAACGTCCTGACTTTC; CDR3: CASSQAGGPSSGANVLTF
J: TRBJ2-1; size: .; V: TRBV7-9; D: .; DNA: TGTGCCAGCAGCTTAGCTGGAGCTTACAATGAGCAGTTCTTC; CDR3: CASSLAGAYNEQFF
J: TRBJ2-7; size: .; V: TRBV25-1; D: .; DNA: TGTGCCAGCAGTGAACTGTTCGGCGTCGAGCAGTACTTC; CDR3: CASSELFGVEQYF
J: TRBJ2-5; size: .; V: TRBV5-1; D: TRBD1; DNA: TGCGCCAGCAGCTTGGCCAGGGGGCAGGAGACCCAGTACTTC; CDR3: CASSLARGQETQYF
J: TRBJ2-7; size: few; V: TRBV30; D: .; DNA: TGTGCCTGGACCCCGGGACAAAGGGCCTACGAGCAGTACTTC; CDR3: CAWTPGQRAYEQYF
J: TRBJ2-5; size: .; V: TRBV5-1; D: TRBD1; DNA: TGCGCCAGCAGCTCGTTGGGACAGTGGGAGACCCAGTACTTC; CDR3: CASSSLGQWETQYF
J: TRBJ2-3; size: .; V: TRBV5-4; D: .; DNA: TGTGCCAGCAGCCCGCGGACCCGCACAGATACGCAGTATTTT; CDR3: CASSPRTRTDTQYF
J: TRBJ2-5; size: few; V: TRBV29-1; D: TRBD1; DNA: TGCAGCGTCGACGGACAGGGCAGAGAGACCCAGTACTTC; CDR3: CSVDGQGRETQYF
J: TRBJ2-1; size: .; V: TRBV5-1; D: .; DNA: TGCGCCAGCAGCTTCTCAGGGGGGAACAATGAGCAGTTCTTC; CDR3: CASSFSGGNNEQFF
J: TRBJ2-1; size: few; V: TRBV25-1; D: TRBD2; DNA: TGTGCCAGCAGGACGGATTCACGGGAGGAGGGATACAATGAGCAGTTCTTC; CDR3: CASRTDSREEGYNEQFF
J: TRBJ2-5; size: .; V: TRBV4-2; D: TRBD2; DNA: TGTGCCAGCAGCCAAGATGGGCTAGCGGGAGGAGAGACCCAGTACTTC; CDR3: CASSQDGLAGGETQYF
J: TRBJ2-7; size: .; V: TRBV6-5; D: TRBD2; DNA: TGTGCCACCTCCGCAGGGCGGGAGTCCCCTCGATACTTC; CDR3: CATSAGRESPRYF
J: TRBJ2-3; size: .; V: TRBV5-4; D: TRBD1; DNA: TGTGCCAGCAGCTGGGGGACAGTTGACACAGATACGCAGTATTTT; CDR3: CASSWGTVDTDTQYF
J: TRBJ2-4; size: few; V: TRBV6-1; D: .; DNA: TGTGCCAGCAGTGAAATACGACAGGCCAAAAACATTCAGTACTTC; CDR3: CASSEIRQAKNIQYF
J: TRBJ2-1; size: few; V: TRBV7-3; D: .; DNA: TGTGCCAGCAGCTCGACCCCCCCGAAGTTCTTC; CDR3: CASSSTPPKFF
J: TRBJ2-5; size: few; V: TRBV30; D: TRBD1; DNA: TGTGCCTGGAGTTCTACAGGGGGATGGGAGACCCAGTACTTC; CDR3: CAWSSTGGWETQYF
J: TRBJ2-4; size: .; V: TRBV2; D: .; DNA: TGTGCCAGCAGACGGGACTTAGGAAACATTCAGTACTTC; CDR3: CASRRDLGNIQYF
J: TRBJ1-5; size: once; V: TRBV27; D: .; DNA: TGTGCCAGCAGTTTGGAGGGCGGCGGTCAGCCCCAGCATTTT; CDR3: CASSLEGGGQPQHF
J: TRBJ2-7; size: .; V: TRBV27; D: TRBD2; DNA: TGTGCCAGCAGTTTGAGCGGGAGATACTCCTACGAGCAGTACTTC; CDR3: CASSLSGRYSYEQYF
J: TRBJ1-1; size: once; V: TRBV4-3; D: .; DNA: TGCGCCAGCAGCCAAGTTTGGGGGTTGAACACTGAAGCTTTCTTT; CDR3: CASSQVWGLNTEAFF
J: TRBJ2-4; size: few; V: TRBV4-3; D: .; DNA: TGCGCCAGCAGCCAAGAAAGGAGACAGTCAGTTTTGAACATTCAGTACTTC; CDR3: CASSQERRQSVLNIQYF
J: TRBJ1-1; size: .; V: TRBV5-6; D: TRBD1; DNA: TGTGCCAGCATCTATCGGGGACAGGGAGGCGGTGGAGCTTTCTTT; CDR3: CASIYRGQGGGGAFF
J: TRBJ1-3; size: .; V: TRBV30; D: .; DNA: TGTGCCTGGAGTGCCGTCTTGACCGGAAACACCATATATTTT; CDR3: CAWSAVLTGNTIYF
J: TRBJ2-3; size: .; V: TRBV7-2; D: .; DNA: TGTGCCAGCAGCTTAGATCGGGTATCAGATACGCAGTATTTT; CDR3: CASSLDRVSDTQYF
J: TRBJ2-3; size: few; V: TRBV7-9; D: TRBD2; DNA: TGTGCCAGCAGCCCCAGAGCGGGAGAGGATACGCAGTATTTT; CDR3: CASSPRAGEDTQYF
J: TRBJ2-4; size: .; V: TRBV2; D: .; DNA: TGTGCCAGCAGTGACAGGGAAAACATTCAGTACTTC; CDR3: CASSDRENIQYF
J: TRBJ1-5; size: .; V: TRBV30; D: .; DNA: TGTGCCTGGAATGGGGGGTTTAGCAATCAGCCCCAGCATTTT; CDR3: CAWNGGFSNQPQHF
J: TRBJ1-2; size: few; V: TRBV29-1; D: .; DNA: TGCAGCGTTGACGCCTATGGCTACACCTTC; CDR3: CSVDAYGYTF
J: TRBJ2-1; size: .; V: TRBV15; D: .; DNA: TGTGCCACCAGCAGAGATCCCGGGACTTACAATGAGCAGTTCTTC; CDR3: CATSRDPGTYNEQFF
J: TRBJ2-2; size: .; V: TRBV19; D: TRBD1; DNA: TGTGCCAGTAGTCTCCGACAGGGACCAACCGGGGAGCTGTTTTTT; CDR3: CASSLRQGPTGELFF
J: TRBJ2-5; size: .; V: TRBV11-1; D: TRBD2; DNA: TGTGCCAGCAGTTCCCTAGCGGGAGGCCAAGAGACCCAGTACTTC; CDR3: CASSSLAGGQETQYF
J: TRBJ1-2; size: few; V: TRBV6-6; D: TRBD1; DNA: TGTGCCAGCAGGCCACCAGGGGGCAACGGCTATGGCTACACCTTC; CDR3: CASRPPGGNGYGYTF
J: TRBJ1-1; size: few; V: TRBV29-1; D: TRBD1; DNA: TGCAGCGTGGGGGGGACAGCCGAAGCTTTCTTT; CDR3: CSVGGTAEAFF
J: TRBJ2-3; size: few; V: TRBV7-9; D: .; DNA: TGTGCCAGCAGCGCGTCTACAGATACGCAGTATTTT; CDR3: CASSASTDTQYF
J: TRBJ2-5; size: few; V: TRBV30; D: .; DNA: TGTGCCTGGAGCGTAAGGGGGACCCAGTACTTC; CDR3: CAWSVRGTQYF
J: TRBJ2-3; size: .; V: TRBV9; D: .; DNA: TGTGCCAGCAGCGTAGTCGAGTCCACAGATACGCAGTATTTT; CDR3: CASSVVESTDTQYF
J: TRBJ2-1; size: .; V: TRBV29-1; D: .; DNA: TGCAGCGGCTCGTACAGGGTAAGGCTCAATGAGCAGTTCTTC; CDR3: CSGSYRVRLNEQFF
J: TRBJ2-3; size: .; V: TRBV29-1; D: .; DNA: TGCAGCGCGCTATCGGGGGCCGATACGCAGTATTTT; CDR3: CSALSGADTQYF
J: TRBJ2-3; size: few; V: TRBV29-1; D: .; DNA: TGCAGCGTTGATCCGGGACTGGGTTTT; CDR3: CSVDPGLGF
J: TRBJ1-2; size: .; V: TRBV7-9; D: .; DNA: TGTGCCAGCACCATAGCGGGTATTAACTATGGCTACACCTTC; CDR3: CASTIAGINYGYTF
J: TRBJ2-3; size: few; V: TRBV30; D: TRBD2; DNA: TGTGCCTGGAGTGTAAGGGGAGGGGGCACAGATACGCAGTATTTT; CDR3: CAWSVRGGGTDTQYF
J: TRBJ2-3; size: few; V: TRBV18; D: .; DNA: TGTGCCAGCTCACCCGACACAGATACGCAGTATTTT; CDR3: CASSPDTDTQYF
J: TRBJ1-2; size: .; V: TRBV7-2; D: .; DNA: TGTGCCAGCAGCTTAGATTCGGGGGGAATTCCCTATGGCTACACCTTC; CDR3: CASSLDSGGIPYGYTF
J: TRBJ1-1; size: few; V: TRBV14; D: TRBD1; DNA: TGTGCCAGCAGCCTACAGGGGACTGAAGCTTTCTTT; CDR3: CASSLQGTEAFF
J: TRBJ2-1; size: .; V: TRBV5-1; D: .; DNA: TGCGCCAGCAGCTTGGGGTCTTTCTCCTACAATGAGCAGTTCTTC; CDR3: CASSLGSFSYNEQFF
J: TRBJ2-2; size: few; V: TRBV29-1; D: .; DNA: TGCAGCGTTGTGTTTGGACGGATGAACACCGGGGAGCTGTTTTTT; CDR3: CSVVFGRMNTGELFF